This entry describes one TCR beta chain. TCRdb keeps only in-frame clones here, not all; method: immunoSEQ multiplex PCR. The data contain more than 70,000 clones, 65% to 85% of them singletons. The data were obtained in a study of OX40 agonist ivuxolimab in advanced cancers. The wider study: Those enrolled were 82.7% male, with a mean age of around 55 years and ages from roughly 20 to 90.

Germline values: CDR1 SGHTA, CDR2 FQGNSA. Trimming took off 1 base at V and 15 bases at J, with 10 bases between the two ends. This CDR3 is built from 12 residues. Here the sequenced sample was CD4+ or CD8+ T cells sorted from blood, taken in a trial of the OX40 agonist ivuxolimab. The origin of this receptor is an adult with an advanced solid tumor such as melanoma, head and neck, liver or kidney cancer. The chain joins TRBV7-2 to TRBJ1-6; D ambiguous. CDR3 loop: CASSLDEGVLHF. CDR3 in DNA: TGTGCCAGCAGCTTAGATGAGGGAGTCCTCCACTTT.